This TCR beta chain appears in the sequencing data of a study of CD8 T cells in ankylosing spondylitis. TCRdb reprocessed the 5' RACE reads via MiXCR and lists one record per CDR3 protein. The repertoire consists of tens of thousands of distinct CDR3 sequences, with 4% occurring once and the leading ten covering approximately 4%. Broader study findings: In synovial fluid and blood from reactive arthritis, some motif variants were previously reported.

Ten or more counts support this clonotype. Its antigen is undetermined. The sequencing input was blood, either unsorted or a sorted T cell fraction (not recorded which). The TCR sequence derives from a female donor with ankylosing spondylitis or in good health (not recorded which).

This chain's CDR3 is CASSISTAKETQYF. The CDR3, as DNA: TGTGCCAGCAGCATCTCGACAGCGAAAGAGACCCAGTACTTC. The chain combines TRBV9 with TRBJ2-5; a weak D match, TRBD1 (5 bases). This CDR3 comprises 14 residues. Germline V CDR1 and CDR2: SGDLS, YYNGEE. V was pared by 4 bases and J by 3 bases, with 13 bases between.